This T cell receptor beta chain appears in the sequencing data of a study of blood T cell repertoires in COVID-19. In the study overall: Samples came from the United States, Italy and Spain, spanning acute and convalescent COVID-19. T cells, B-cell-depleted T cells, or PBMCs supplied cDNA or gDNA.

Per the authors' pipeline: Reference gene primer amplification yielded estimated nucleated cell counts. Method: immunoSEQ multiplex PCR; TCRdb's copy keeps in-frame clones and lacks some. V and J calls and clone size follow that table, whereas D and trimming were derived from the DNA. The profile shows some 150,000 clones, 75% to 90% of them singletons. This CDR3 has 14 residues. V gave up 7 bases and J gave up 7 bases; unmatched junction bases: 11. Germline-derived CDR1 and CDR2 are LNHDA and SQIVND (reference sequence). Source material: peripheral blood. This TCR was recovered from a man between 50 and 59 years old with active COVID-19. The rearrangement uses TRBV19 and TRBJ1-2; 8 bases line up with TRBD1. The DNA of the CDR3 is TGTGCCAGTACTCAAGTTATCAGGGGGCGTGGCTACACCTTC. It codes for CASTQVIRGRGYTF.